This entry concerns a single T cell receptor beta chain. What it binds is not known. A much larger clone sits a single nucleotide away, making a read error possible. Lacking the conserved final phenylalanine or tryptophan, this CDR3 likely reflects a read error. These data originate in a study of early T cells in non-severe SARS-CoV-2 infection. The CDR3 extends over 13 amino acids. In germline, CDR1 is MNHNY, CDR2 SVGAGI (reference sequence). J was trimmed by 7 bases and V by 5 bases; bases with no gene match: 6. TCRdb recomputed calls from the 5' RACE reads with MiXCR, one row per CDR3 protein. The profile shows tens of thousands of distinct CDR3 sequences, 12% of them singletons. The study's findings and limits: The matching step, a VDJdb search, favored anti-spike CD8 responses and missed private and CD4 specificities.

Material: whole blood. The chain combines TRBV6-6 with TRBJ2-5, with TRBD2 matching 8 bases. This sequence originates from an adult who was a healthcare worker with PCR-confirmed SARS-CoV-2 infection or an uninfected control (not recorded which). The CDR3 region has the DNA TGTGCCAGCAGTACTGGGACTAGTGCGACCCAGTACATC. Translated: CASSTGTSATQYI.